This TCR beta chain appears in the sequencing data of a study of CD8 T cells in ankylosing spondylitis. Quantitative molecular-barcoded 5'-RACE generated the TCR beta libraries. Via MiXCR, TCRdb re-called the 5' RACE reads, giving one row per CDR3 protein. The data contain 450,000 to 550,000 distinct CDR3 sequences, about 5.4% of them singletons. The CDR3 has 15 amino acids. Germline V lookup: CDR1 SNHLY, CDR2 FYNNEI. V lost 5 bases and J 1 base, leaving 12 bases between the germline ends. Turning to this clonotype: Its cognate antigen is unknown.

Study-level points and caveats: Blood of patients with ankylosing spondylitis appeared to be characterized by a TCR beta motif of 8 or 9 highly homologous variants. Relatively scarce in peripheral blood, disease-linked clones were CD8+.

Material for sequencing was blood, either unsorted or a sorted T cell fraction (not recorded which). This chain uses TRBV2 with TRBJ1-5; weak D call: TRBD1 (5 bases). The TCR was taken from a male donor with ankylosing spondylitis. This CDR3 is CASSQKWGSNQPQHF. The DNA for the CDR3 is TGTGCCAGCAGTCAGAAATGGGGGAGCAATCAGCCCCAGCATTTT. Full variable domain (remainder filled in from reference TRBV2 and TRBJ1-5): EPEVTQTPSHQVTQMGQEVILRCVPISNHLYFYWYRQILGQKVEFLVSFYNNEISEKSEIFDDQFSVERPDGSNFTLKIRSTKLEDSAMYFCASSQKWGSNQPQHFGDGTRLSIL.